These T cell receptor beta chains were read from a single sample in a study of long-term antiretroviral therapy in people with HIV. This table comes from immunoSEQ multiplex PCR, and its TCRdb copy is limited to in-frame clones, with some not included. The top ten hold around 15% of the sample, which has 20,000 to 25,000 clones, 80% seen once. The sample consisted of unsorted PBMCs, taken 2.9 years after starting antiretroviral therapy. The source is a woman in her 30s with HIV. Both conserved end residues are part of each CDR3. The D gene is left open where the match is weak. Where a row states a size, it is once, few, many or the class of an expanded clone; other rows omit it.

d_call,v_call,clone_size,j_call,cdr3_nt,cdr3_aa
TRBD1,TRBV19,NA,TRBJ2-7,TGTGCCAGTAGCCCAGGGACAGCCTACTCCTACGAGCAGTACTTC,CASSPGTAYSYEQYF
NA,TRBV18,once,TRBJ1-6,TGTGCCAGCTCGGACAGCACAACAGGGAGGGGTTCACCCCTCCACTTT,CASSDSTTGRGSPLHF
NA,TRBV30,NA,TRBJ1-5,TGTGCCTGGAGTGTTGGGGGGAGCAATCAGCCCCAGCATTTT,CAWSVGGSNQPQHF
NA,TRBV5-1,NA,TRBJ2-7,TGCGCCAGCAGCTTGGGCCCCGAGCAGTACTTC,CASSLGPEQYF
NA,TRBV10-3,NA,TRBJ1-2,TGTGCCATCACCCGAGGGGGGGACTATGGCTACACCTTC,CAITRGGDYGYTF
NA,TRBV6-5,NA,TRBJ1-2,TGTGCCAGCAGCCAGGGATCGAGCTATGGCTACACCTTC,CASSQGSSYGYTF
NA,TRBV7-8,NA,TRBJ2-5,TGTGCCAGCAGCGGTAGGAGGCAGGAGGGATCGTATGAGACCCAGTACTTC,CASSGRRQEGSYETQYF
NA,TRBV7-6,NA,TRBJ2-2,TGTGCCAGCAGCTTAGATTTGAGGGAGCTGTTTTTT,CASSLDLRELFF
NA,TRBV10-3,few,TRBJ1-6,TGTGCCATCAGTGGAGGGGGGGCGCAAAGTAATTCACCCCTCCACTTT,CAISGGGAQSNSPLHF
NA,TRBV7-6,NA,TRBJ1-1,TGTGCCAGCAGCTTAGAACTTACGCCCACTGAAGCTTTCTTT,CASSLELTPTEAFF
TRBD2,TRBV5-1,NA,TRBJ2-3,TGCGCCAGCAGCAAAGGGACTAGCGGGGGCAGGACAGATACGCAGTATTTT,CASSKGTSGGRTDTQYF
NA,TRBV27,NA,TRBJ2-5,TGTGCCAGCAGTCAATCCAGGGGTGAGGGGGGAGAAGAGACCCAGTACTTC,CASSQSRGEGGEETQYF
TRBD1,TRBV5-1,NA,TRBJ2-1,TGCGCCAGCAGCCGGGACAGGGGCGGTGAGCAGTTCTTC,CASSRDRGGEQFF
TRBD1,TRBV11-3,few,TRBJ2-2,TGTGCCAGCAGCCGAGGACAGGGGGCGAACACCGGGGAGCTGTTTTTT,CASSRGQGANTGELFF
TRBD1,TRBV7-3,NA,TRBJ1-4,TGTGCCAGCAGCCCCACCGGGACAGGGGATGAAAAACTGTTTTTT,CASSPTGTGDEKLFF
NA,TRBV30,NA,TRBJ1-1,TGTGCCTGGAGTTTCGGCACCGGAGCAACTGAAGCTTTCTTT,CAWSFGTGATEAFF
NA,TRBV27,NA,TRBJ1-5,TGTGCCAGCAGGAGGGGAGGCAGTGGATATAGCAATCAGCCCCAGCATTTT,CASRRGGSGYSNQPQHF
NA,TRBV18,once,TRBJ2-7,TGTGCCAGCTCACCCACCGGGACGGCTTTCCCCGAGCAGTACTTC,CASSPTGTAFPEQYF
TRBD2,TRBV11-2,once,TRBJ2-3,TGTGCCAGCAGGTCCCACGGGGGGACCTACACAGATACGCAGTATTTT,CASRSHGGTYTDTQYF
NA,TRBV4-1,NA,TRBJ1-2,TGCGCCAGCAGCCACGGGTATGGCTACACCTTC,CASSHGYGYTF
TRBD1,TRBV5-6,few,TRBJ1-6,TGTGCCAGCAGCTTAAAAGCCGGGACAGGGAGATGGGCCCTCCACTTT,CASSLKAGTGRWALHF
NA,TRBV6-1,NA,TRBJ2-1,TGTGCCAGCAGTGCGGGACAATCCTACAATGAGCAGTTCTTC,CASSAGQSYNEQFF
NA,TRBV11-2,NA,TRBJ2-3,TGTGCCAGCAGCTTAGTCAGAGCGATGCCCCCAGATACGCAGTATTTT,CASSLVRAMPPDTQYF
NA,TRBV4-1,NA,TRBJ1-5,TGCGCCAGCAGCCAACGATCCGGCAGTAACGTACAGCCCCAGCATTTT,CASSQRSGSNVQPQHF
NA,TRBV27,NA,TRBJ2-2,TGTGCCAGCAGTCAATCCACCGGGGAGCTGTTTTTT,CASSQSTGELFF
TRBD2,TRBV15,NA,TRBJ2-5,TGTGCCACCAGCCTGGTTGGGGGGGGAGAGACCCAGTACTTC,CATSLVGGGETQYF
NA,TRBV11-2,NA,TRBJ1-1,TGTGCCAGCAGCCCCGTAAACACTGAAGCTTTCTTT,CASSPVNTEAFF
TRBD1,TRBV5-5,NA,TRBJ1-1,TGTGCCAGCAGCTTGGACAGGGGTAGAACTGAAGCTTTCTTT,CASSLDRGRTEAFF
NA,TRBV6-5,few,TRBJ1-2,TGTGCCAGCAGTCCGGACCTCGGGCGGGTACTCGCCTTC,CASSPDLGRVLAF
NA,TRBV21-1,NA,TRBJ2-5,TGTGCCAGCAGCAAAAAGGAGGAGCAAGAGACCCAGTACTTC,CASSKKEEQETQYF
NA,TRBV11-3,few,TRBJ2-3,TGTGCCAGCAGCCGACGTACTAGAGGGCGGACAGATACGCAGTATTTT,CASSRRTRGRTDTQYF
TRBD2,TRBV12-5,NA,TRBJ2-5,TGTGCTAGTGGTTTAGGCGGGGGGGCCGAGACCCAGTACTTC,CASGLGGGAETQYF
NA,TRBV9,once,TRBJ2-7,TGTGCCAGCAGCGTAGGGGGGACTCCCTACGAGCAGTACTTC,CASSVGGTPYEQYF
TRBD1,TRBV7-8,NA,TRBJ1-4,TGTGCCAGCAGCTCACAGAGGACAGGGGATGGGAGACTGTTTTTT,CASSSQRTGDGRLFF
NA,TRBV6-5,NA,TRBJ1-5,TGTGCCAGCAGTTACGGCGGCAATCAGCCCCAGCATTTT,CASSYGGNQPQHF
NA,TRBV28,NA,TRBJ1-5,TGTGCCAGCAGCTATTACAGGGACGGGGGGCCCCAGCATTTT,CASSYYRDGGPQHF
NA,TRBV5-1,NA,TRBJ2-1,TGCGCCAGCAGCACACGATCAGGGGATGAGCAGTTCTTC,CASSTRSGDEQFF
NA,TRBV6-5,NA,TRBJ1-2,TGTGCCAGCAGCGCACTAGGGGACGGCTCGAGTGGCTACACCTTC,CASSALGDGSSGYTF
NA,TRBV27,once,TRBJ2-2,TGTGCCAGCAGTACGACCACCGGGGAGCTGTTTTTT,CASSTTTGELFF
NA,TRBV27,NA,TRBJ2-7,TGTGCCAGCAGTTTAGAGGGACGGGAGCAGTACTTC,CASSLEGREQYF
NA,TRBV5-6,NA,TRBJ1-6,TGTGCCAGCAGCTTCGGGCCCGAGGGCGGCTCCTATAATTCACCCCTCCACTTT,CASSFGPEGGSYNSPLHF
NA,TRBV7-3,NA,TRBJ2-3,TGTGCCAGCAGCTTATCCGGGAGCGCGGATACGCAGTATTTT,CASSLSGSADTQYF
NA,TRBV7-2,NA,TRBJ1-5,TGTGCCAGCAGCCCCTACCCGGATCAGCCCCAGCATTTT,CASSPYPDQPQHF
NA,TRBV30,NA,TRBJ1-3,TGTGCCTGGAGTGTAGCAGGAATCTCTGGAAACACCATATATTTT,CAWSVAGISGNTIYF
NA,TRBV6-5,NA,TRBJ2-1,TGTGCCAGCAGGCCAGGACAGAACTCCTACAATGAGCAGTTCTTC,CASRPGQNSYNEQFF
NA,TRBV2,NA,TRBJ1-2,TGTGCCAGCAGTGAATTGACCGGTAACTATGGCTACACCTTC,CASSELTGNYGYTF
TRBD2,TRBV7-3,few,TRBJ2-3,TGTGCCAGCAGCTTAGGGAGGGGAGGCACAGATACGCAGTATTTT,CASSLGRGGTDTQYF
TRBD2,TRBV2,NA,TRBJ2-2,TGTGCCAGCAGTGACCGAGAGCGGGGGTACACCGGGGAGCTGTTTTTT,CASSDRERGYTGELFF
TRBD1,TRBV19,NA,TRBJ1-2,TGTGCCAGTAGTATCGGACAGGGAGAGTATGGCTACACCTTC,CASSIGQGEYGYTF
NA,TRBV11-1,NA,TRBJ1-2,TGTGCCAGCGAAGGCGTTAGTGGGGACCTCTATGGCTACACCTTC,CASEGVSGDLYGYTF
NA,TRBV19,NA,TRBJ1-2,TGTGCCTCGTACGGGAATAGTGGCTACACCTTC,CASYGNSGYTF
NA,TRBV5-6,NA,TRBJ1-3,TGTGCCAGCAGCTTCAAAGGTGGAAACACCATATATTTT,CASSFKGGNTIYF
NA,TRBV21-1,NA,TRBJ2-7,TGTGCCAGCAAACCGGGACAGGGAGACCACGAGCAGTACTTC,CASKPGQGDHEQYF